This T cell receptor beta chain came from a study of shared clonotypes between healthy human individuals. Regarding this clone: The antigen is not known.

V gave up 3 bases and J gave up 2 bases, with 24 bases separating them. The CDR3 has 19 amino acids. CDR1 and CDR2 (germline): SGHVS, FQNEAQ. Study-wide results and caveats: The small donor group covered limited genetic and exposure diversity.

Naive CD45RA+ and memory CD45RA-negative subsets were split from CD4+ cells. Each sorted subset replicate got 200 ng genomic DNA, roughly 30,000 genomes. Assay: immunoSEQ multiplex PCR; the TCRdb copy retains only in-frame clones and omits some. The sample holds some 980,000 clones, 76% seen once. The source of this sequence is a man in his late teens or twenties in good health. The V gene is TRBV7-8, the J gene TRBJ2-3; no reliable D call. The sequencing sample was made of memory CD4+ T cells sorted from blood. The subset: CD45RA-negative fraction. This CDR3 reads CASSLLSLDFWVNTDTQYF. In DNA, the CDR3 is TGTGCCAGCAGCTTGCTCTCCCTAGATTTCTGGGTTAACACAGATACGCAGTATTTT.